This T cell receptor beta chain came from a study of long-term antiretroviral therapy in people with HIV. Survey-level resolution applied to immunoSEQ assay v3.0. For each individual sample, sequencing targeted roughly 40,000-55,000 T-cell genomes. Sequencing used immunoSEQ multiplex PCR; TCRdb keeps in-frame clones, though not all of them. The table has 13,000 to 15,000 clones, 70% to 85% seen once. This clone appeared a few times. The antigen is undetermined. In germline, CDR1 is MNHEY, CDR2 SVGAGI. With 5 bases removed from V and 3 bases from J, the gap between germline ends came to 13 bases. The CDR3 runs 14 residues. Study findings and constraints: Subsequent to ART, diversity was augmented yet persisted below that of transplant donor controls. Older ART regimens may have been in use when blood was drawn between the mid-2000s and the late 2010s.

The sample here was unsorted PBMCs, taken 1.3 years before starting antiretroviral therapy. The source of this sequence is a middle-aged man with HIV. This chain links TRBV6-5 with TRBJ1-1; possibly TRBD1 for D (5 bases). Written as DNA, the CDR3 is TGTGCCAGCAGTGGAAGAGAGGGGTACACTGAAGCTTTCTTT. Its translation is CASSGREGYTEAFF.